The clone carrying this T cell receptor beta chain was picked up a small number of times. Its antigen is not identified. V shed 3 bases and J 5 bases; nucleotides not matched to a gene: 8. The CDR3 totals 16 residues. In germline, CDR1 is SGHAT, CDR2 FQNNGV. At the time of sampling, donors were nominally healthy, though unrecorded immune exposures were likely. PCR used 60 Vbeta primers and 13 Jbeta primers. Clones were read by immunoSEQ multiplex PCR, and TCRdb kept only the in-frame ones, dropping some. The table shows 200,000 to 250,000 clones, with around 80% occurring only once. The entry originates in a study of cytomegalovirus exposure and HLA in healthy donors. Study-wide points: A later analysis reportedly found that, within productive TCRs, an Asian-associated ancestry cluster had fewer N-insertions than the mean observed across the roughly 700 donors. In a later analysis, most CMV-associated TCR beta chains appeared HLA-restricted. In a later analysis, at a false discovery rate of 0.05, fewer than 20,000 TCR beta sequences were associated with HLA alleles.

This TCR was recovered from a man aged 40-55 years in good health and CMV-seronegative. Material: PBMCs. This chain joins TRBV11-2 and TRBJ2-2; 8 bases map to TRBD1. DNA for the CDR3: TGTGCCAGCAGCTTGAGGACAGGGTCGGCGACCGGGGAGCTGTTTTTT. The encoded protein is CASSLRTGSATGELFF.